These 25 T cell receptor beta chains share one sample of origin, sequenced in a study of Ad26.COV2.S vaccination and SARS-CoV-2 variants. Treatment defined: some 19 received Ad26.COV2.S at low or high dose, single or two shots; several received placebo; per-sample allocation not given. Day 63 following the first vaccine or placebo injection was when the samples were taken. Assay used: immunoSEQ multiplex PCR; TCRdb lists only in-frame clones, some missing. The profile shows some 250,000 clones, 70% to 90% of them singletons. Sequenced here: peripheral blood, sampled in a trial of Ad26.COV2.S vaccine versus placebo. The receptor set was obtained from a person aged 18-65 years who received the Ad26.COV2.S COVID-19 vaccine or a placebo.

The chain combines TRBV18 with TRBJ2-2; TRBD2 agrees at 12 bases. CDR1 and CDR2 (germline): KGHSH, LQKENI. The CDR3 is made up of 20 amino acids. V trimming: 1 base; J trimming: 0 bases; junction bases outside the gene matches: 9. This CDR3 is CASSPRATSGGVANTGELFF. The CDR3 region has the DNA TGTGCCAGCTCACCACGGGCGACTAGCGGGGGAGTCGCGAACACCGGGGAGCTGTTTTTT.

The rearrangement links TRBV28 to TRBJ2-7, with 7 bases matching TRBD2. The CDR3 spans 19 residues. Looked up from germline, CDR1 is MDHEN and CDR2 is SYDVKM. V lost 5 bases to trimming and J lost 2 bases; unmatched junction nucleotides: 21. CDR3 in amino acids: CASSPQRGVSGHPTYEQYF. CDR3 in DNA: TGTGCCAGCAGTCCCCAGCGAGGGGTTAGCGGGCACCCAACCTACGAGCAGTACTTC.

The V gene is TRBV19, the J gene TRBJ1-5; possibly TRBD1 for D (5 bases). The germline CDR1 and CDR2 sequences are LNHDA and SQIVND (reference sequence). This CDR3 is built from 16 residues. Trimming removed 1 base from V and 0 bases from J, with 10 bases in between. Written as DNA, the CDR3 is TGTGCCAGTAGTATAGGGGGCAGACTTAGCAATCAGCCCCAGCATTTT. Residues: CASSIGGRLSNQPQHF.

This clone came up once. V is TRBV19 and J is TRBJ1-5, with D maybe TRBD1 (5 bases). Trimming shortened V by 4 bases and J by 6 bases, and 10 bases separated the two germline ends. The CDR3 covers 13 residues. CDR1 LNHDA and CDR2 SQIVND come from the germline V gene (reference sequence). Here the CDR3 DNA reads TGTGCCAGTAGTACAGGGCAGGGTCAGCCCCAGCATTTT. Protein: CASSTGQGQPQHF.

The rearrangement joins TRBV11-1 to TRBJ2-2; tentatively, D is TRBD1 (6 bases). The CDR3 length is 15 residues. Germline-derived CDR1 and CDR2 are SGHAT and FQDESV (reference sequence). Trimming cost V 5 bases and J 4 bases, with 14 bases left between them. CDR3 nucleotides: TGTGCCAGCAGCCGCAGGGGTTGGGGCACCGGGGAGCTGTTTTTT. Protein product: CASSRRGWGTGELFF.

This CDR3 is CASRATPTPNYGYTF. Here the CDR3 DNA reads TGTGCCAGCAGGGCGACTCCAACCCCTAACTATGGCTACACCTTC. V gene TRBV6-5 combines with J gene TRBJ1-2; D is unclear. V dropped 6 bases and J dropped 0 bases, with 14 bases sitting between them. The CDR3 contains 15 residues. Germline V CDR1 and CDR2: MNHEY, SVGAGI.

The chain recombines TRBV11-3 with TRBJ2-7, with D perhaps matching TRBD1 or TRBD2 (5 bases each). V shed 1 base and J shed 0 bases, with 7 bases lying between them. Looked up from germline, CDR1 is SGHNT and CDR2 is YENEEA. The CDR3 spans 14 residues. CDR3 in amino acids: CASSLGGSSYEQYF. The CDR3 DNA follows: TGTGCCAGCAGCTTAGGGGGGAGCTCCTACGAGCAGTACTTC.

The V call is TRBV19, the J call TRBJ2-7; D possibly uses TRBD1 or TRBD2 (5 bases each). Germline V gives CDR1 LNHDA, CDR2 SQIVND (reference sequence). Trimming took 3 bases from V and 1 from J, leaving 10 bases between them. The CDR3 contains 14 residues. The CDR3 nucleotides read TGTGCCAGTAGTATTGGGACGCCATCCTACGAGCAGTACTTC. Translating gives CASSIGTPSYEQYF.

The chain couples TRBV28 to TRBJ2-2; 8 bases are shared with TRBD1. Germline assignment: CDR1 MDHEN and CDR2 SYDVKM. V trimming: 5 bases; J trimming: 7 bases; junction bases outside the gene matches: 12. The CDR3 sequence is 16 residues long. CDR3 in DNA: TGTGCCAGCAGTCTTGGACAGGGAATTTATGGCGGGGAGCTGTTTTTT. Translated, it gives CASSLGQGIYGGELFF.

This clone was seen a single time. V gene TRBV18 combines with J gene TRBJ2-2; 11 bases match TRBD1. Germline V gene sequence: CDR1 KGHSH, CDR2 LQKENI. This CDR3 has 15 residues. V lost 6 bases and J lost 7; bases outside the gene matches: 7. The CDR3 reads CASSEDRGPSGELFF. The CDR3 DNA reads as TGTGCCAGCTCCGAGGACAGGGGGCCGAGCGGGGAGCTGTTTTTT.

In this sample, this clone turned up once. This chain links TRBV6-2 or TRBV6-3 with TRBJ2-3; D unresolved. The CDR3 loop spans 15 amino acids. The germline V gene encodes CDR1 MNHEY and CDR2 SVGEGT. Deletions cut 2 bases from V and 0 bases from J, with 9 bases between. Here the CDR3 DNA reads TGTGCCAGCAGTTACGAGCCAGTTAGCACAGATACGCAGTATTTT. This translates into CASSYEPVSTDTQYF.

V gene TRBV7-3 combines with J gene TRBJ2-5; D may be TRBD1 (6 bases). CDR3 length: 15 amino acids. Deletions cut 2 bases from V and 2 bases from J, with 12 bases between. Germline V gene data show CDR1 as SGHTA and CDR2 as FQGTGA. CDR3 bases: TGTGCCAGCAGCTTAGGACAGAGACGTCAAGAGACCCAGTACTTC. Protein sequence: CASSLGQRRQETQYF.

The genes are TRBV9 and TRBJ1-1; D might be TRBD1 (5 bases). Germline lookup yields CDR1 SGDLS and CDR2 YYNGEE. The CDR3 consists of 14 residues. Trimming took 4 bases from V and 6 from J, leaving 16 bases between them. In DNA, the CDR3 is TGTGCCAGCAGCCCTATCCAGGGAGAGGCTGAAGCTTTCTTT. Protein sequence: CASSPIQGEAEAFF.

The chain joins TRBV7-9 to TRBJ1-5, with D uncertain. The CDR3 sequence is 13 residues long. The V end was cut by 3 bases, the J end by 4 bases, with 7 bases between. In germline, CDR1 is SEHNR, CDR2 FQNEAQ (reference sequence). This CDR3 is CASSFSLNQPQHF. CDR3 coding DNA: TGTGCCAGCAGCTTTAGTCTAAATCAGCCCCAGCATTTT.

The rearrangement uses TRBV11-2 and TRBJ2-7, with unresolved D. This CDR3 is 13 amino acids long. CDR1 is SGHAT and CDR2 is FQNNGV in the germline V gene. Deletions cut 5 bases from V and 3 bases from J, with 11 bases between. DNA of the CDR3: TGTGCCAGCAGCCCTCTCAGGAACTACGAGCAGTACTTC. Protein sequence: CASSPLRNYEQYF. The full variable domain, in which reference TRBV11-2 and TRBJ2-7 provide the parts outside the CDR3, is EAGVAQSPRYKIIEKRQSVAFWCNPISGHATLYWYQQILGQGPKLLIQFQNNGVVDDSQLPKDRFSAERLKGVDSTLKIQPAKLEDSAVYLCASSPLRNYEQYFGPGTRLTVT.

The chain is built from TRBV19 and TRBJ1-1; D unresolved. Germline values: CDR1 LNHDA, CDR2 SQIVND (reference sequence). The V end lost 3 bases, the J end lost 8 bases, and 16 bases lay between the germline ends. The CDR3 runs 14 residues. CDR3 nucleotide sequence: TGTGCCAGTAGTATTTGGGTCGGGCAGAACGAAGCTTTCTTT. This encodes CASSIWVGQNEAFF.

This chain links TRBV3-1 (or the pseudogene TRBV3-2) with TRBJ1-1; D is unresolved. Germline loops: CDR1 LGHDT, CDR2 YNNKEL (reference sequence). The CDR3 runs 15 residues. V was pared by 2 bases and J by 4 bases, with 14 bases between. CDR3: CASSQRSLSATEAFF. The CDR3 coding sequence is TGTGCCAGCAGCCAAAGGTCCCTTTCGGCCACTGAAGCTTTCTTT.

The rearrangement links TRBV5-6 to TRBJ2-3; the D is unclear. V lost 4 bases and J 2 bases, leaving 8 bases between the germline ends. There are 13 residues in the CDR3. CDR1 and CDR2 (germline): SGHDT, YYEEEE. The CDR3 loop is CASSTGPTDTQYF. Here the CDR3 DNA reads TGTGCCAGCAGCACCGGACCCACAGATACGCAGTATTTT.

The V call is TRBV7-2, the J call TRBJ2-1; TRBD1 is a possible D gene (6 bases). The CDR3 totals 15 residues. Between the trimmed V and J ends, which lost 3 bases and 6 bases, there was a span of 15 bases. Germline V CDR1 and CDR2: SGHTA, FQGNSA. The CDR3 DNA follows: TGTGCCAGCAGCTTGGTAGGGGGAATCAGCAATGAGCAGTTCTTC. Translation: CASSLVGGISNEQFF.

The chain carries TRBV7-9 and TRBJ2-7; TRBD1 is a possible D gene (5 bases). This CDR3 has 15 residues. From germline, CDR1 is SEHNR and CDR2 FQNEAQ (reference sequence). V was shortened by 1 base and J by 2 bases, with 12 bases between the two germline ends. In nucleotides, the CDR3 is TGTGCCAGCAGCTTAGACCTCAGGGTACCCTACGAGCAGTACTTC. Translation: CASSLDLRVPYEQYF.

The V gene is TRBV27, the J gene TRBJ1-1; D gene ambiguous. V was shortened by 6 bases and J by 1 base, with 12 bases between the two germline ends. The germline V gene encodes CDR1 MNHEY and CDR2 SMNVEV (reference sequence). The CDR3 spans 14 residues. CDR3 sequence reads: CASSNDMRNTEAFF. The DNA for the CDR3 is TGTGCCAGCAGCAATGACATGCGGAACACTGAAGCTTTCTTT.

J is TRBJ2-3 and V is TRBV27; unclear D gene. From germline, CDR1 is MNHEY and CDR2 SMNVEV (reference sequence). V lost 3 bases and J 3 bases, leaving 7 bases between the germline ends. The CDR3 contains 13 residues. As DNA, the CDR3 is TGTGCCAGCAGTTTCCGCAGAACAGATACGCAGTATTTT. It codes for CASSFRRTDTQYF.

In its sample, this clone was seen once. This sequence joins TRBV7-2 and TRBJ2-6, with a weak D call TRBD1 (6 bases). This CDR3 is built from 17 residues. Trimming pared 7 bases from V and 0 bases from J, leaving 16 bases between. CDR1 SGHTA and CDR2 FQGNSA come from the germline V gene. The CDR3 reads CASTPGEPLSGANVLTF. CDR3 coding DNA: TGTGCCAGCACCCCAGGGGAACCCCTCTCTGGGGCCAACGTCCTGACTTTC.

This chain links TRBV13 with TRBJ1-3; D uncertain. Germline lookup yields CDR1 PRHDT and CDR2 FYEKMQ (reference sequence). V shed 5 bases and J shed 0 bases, with 17 bases lying between them. The CDR3 consists of 17 residues. This CDR3 is CASSNGAGVFSGNTIYF. The DNA for the CDR3 is TGTGCCAGCAGCAATGGCGCAGGTGTCTTCTCTGGAAACACCATATATTTT. The full variable domain, rest sourced from reference TRBV13 and TRBJ1-3, is AAGVIQSPRHLIKEKRETATLKCYPIPRHDTVYWYQQGPGQDPQFLISFYEKMQSDKGSIPDRFSAQQFSDYHSELNMSSLELGDSALYFCASSNGAGVFSGNTIYFGEGSWLTVV.

In DNA, the CDR3 is TGCGCCAGCAGCCAAGAATCCAGGGGTGGCTATGGCTACACCTTC. Translating gives CASSQESRGGYGYTF. The gene calls are TRBV4-3 and TRBJ1-2; maybe TRBD1 (6 bases). V lost 0 bases, J lost 4 bases, and 12 bases lay in between. The CDR3 totals 15 residues. In germline, CDR1 is LGHNA, CDR2 YSLEER.